This entry lists 8 T cell receptor beta chains sequenced from one sample in a study of shared clonotypes between healthy human individuals. Sequencing was performed with immunoSEQ multiplex PCR; in TCRdb, only in-frame clones are kept and a portion is missing. This table has around 2.5 million clones, 90% to 95% appearing once. Source material: naive CD4+ T cells from PBMCs. Subset of the sample: CD45RA+ positively selected. The source is a young man in good health. Some clones in this sample may be carry-over from other donors' samples.

The rearrangement joins TRBV7-2 to TRBJ2-2; D unclear. The CDR3 is made up of 17 amino acids. Germline assignment: CDR1 SGHTA and CDR2 FQGNSA. Trimming stripped 2 bases from V and 1 base from J, with 14 bases between. In nucleotides, the CDR3 is TGTGCCAGCAGCTTAAGGGTGGGCCAACAGAACACCGGGGAGCTGTTTTTT. It is translated as CASSLRVGQQNTGELFF.

This chain joins TRBV9 and TRBJ2-5, with 10 bases identical to TRBD1. CDR1 SGDLS and CDR2 YYNGEE come from the germline V gene. V lost 0 bases and J lost 3; bases outside the gene matches: 5. This CDR3 is 16 amino acids long. CDR3 sequence (DNA): TGTGCCAGCAGCGTAGGGCGACAGGGGGCCGAAGAGACCCAGTACTTC. Protein product: CASSVGRQGAEETQYF. The complete variable domain, with remaining parts taken from reference TRBV9 and TRBJ2-5, reads DSGVTQTPKHLITATGQRVTLRCSPRSGDLSVYWYQQSLDQGLQFLIQYYNGEERAKGNILERFSAQQFPDLHSELNLSSLELGDSALYFCASSVGRQGAEETQYFGPGTRLLVL.

The chain carries TRBV7-9 and TRBJ1-4; 9 nucleotides line up with TRBD1. The ends lost 1 base at V and 8 bases at J; junction bases unmatched: 5. The germline V gene has CDR1 SEHNR and CDR2 FQNEAQ (reference sequence). The CDR3 is 15 residues long. Here the CDR3 DNA reads TGTGCCAGCAGCTTAGGACAGGGGGTCAGAGAAAAACTGTTTTTT. Its translation: CASSLGQGVREKLFF.

The gene calls are TRBV7-9 and TRBJ1-1; D is unclear. CDR3 size: 14 residues. Trimming pared 7 bases from V and 1 base from J, leaving 13 bases between. Germline loops: CDR1 SEHNR, CDR2 FQNEAQ (reference sequence). CDR3: CASNNPAENTEAFF. The CDR3, as DNA: TGTGCCAGCAACAACCCCGCGGAGAACACTGAAGCTTTCTTT.

The genes are TRBV4-2 and TRBJ1-2; 7 bases are shared with TRBD1. Germline loops: CDR1 LGHNA, CDR2 YNFKEQ. The CDR3 is 17 residues long. The junction had 12 bases not matched to a gene; V was cut back by 0 bases and J by 5 bases. CDR3 loop: CASSQDLEQGIRYGYTF. As DNA, the CDR3 is TGTGCCAGCAGCCAAGATTTGGAACAGGGGATCCGATATGGCTACACCTTC.

Of note for this clone: Other DNA sequences in the same sample also yield this CDR3. The chain carries TRBV5-1 and TRBJ1-1, with TRBD1 matching over 12 bases. J gave up 5 bases and V 4 bases, and 6 bases lay outside the gene matches. Germline lookup yields CDR1 SGHRS and CDR2 YFSETQ. The CDR3 has 15 residues. This CDR3 reads CASSPGQGARTEAFF. The CDR3 nucleotides are TGCGCCAGCAGCCCGGGACAGGGGGCGCGGACTGAAGCTTTCTTT.

This chain links TRBV5-6 with TRBJ2-7; D not resolved. Per germline, CDR1 SGHDT and CDR2 YYEEEE. V was trimmed by 2 bases and J by 3 bases, leaving 15 bases between them. There are 15 residues in the CDR3. In DNA form, the CDR3 reads TGTGCCAGCAGCTTCGGAACGGGTCGTCACTACGAGCAGTACTTC. As protein: CASSFGTGRHYEQYF.

Concerning this clone itself: The sample contains more than one DNA sequence encoding this CDR3. The J gene is TRBJ2-5, the V gene TRBV5-1; D gene unclear. Trimming stripped 1 base from V and 1 base from J, with 5 bases between. CDR3 size: 13 residues. From germline, CDR1 is SGHRS and CDR2 YFSETQ. The CDR3 protein is CASSLTAQETQYF. DNA for the CDR3: TGCGCCAGCAGCTTGACGGCCCAAGAGACCCAGTACTTC.